This TCR beta chain was captured by sequencing in a study of metastatic and nonmetastatic thyroid tumors. This CDR3 is built from 16 residues. The germline CDR1 and CDR2 sequences are MDHEN and SYDVKM. TCRdb reanalyzed the PCR reads via MiXCR. This sample yields roughly 40,000 clones, of which about 15% are seen a single time; 3.5% to 4% belongs to the top ten. About this clone: One end of the junction varies from germline; a read error may be responsible.

None of the patients had undergone any treatment ahead of thyroid surgery. The origin of this receptor is a female donor with papillary thyroid cancer or a benign thyroid nodule (not recorded which). Some clones in this sample may be carry-over from other donors' samples. The sample taken for sequencing was blood. The rearrangement joins TRBV28 to TRBJ2-7; 7 bases match TRBD2. CDR3 nucleotides: TGTGCCAGCGGTTTAGACTTCGGGACTATCGGGATCGAGCAGTACTTC. Its translation: CASGLDFGTIGIEQYF.